Sequencing of this TCR beta chain was carried out in a study of blood T cell repertoires in COVID-19. Study-wide context: Samples representing acute and convalescent COVID-19 were sourced from the United States, Italy and Spain.

Germline CDR1 is MDHEN and CDR2 is SYDVKM. The V end was cut by 5 bases, the J end by 4 bases, with 10 bases between. The CDR3 has 13 amino acids. Measured with immunoSEQ multiplex PCR; TCRdb has only the in-frame clones, and not every one. This table holds some 99,000 clones, more than 60% found once. The chain has TRBV28 and TRBJ2-3; D possibly corresponds to TRBD2 (5 bases). Sequenced sample: peripheral blood. The TCR originated in a man between 65 and 85 years old with acute or convalescent COVID-19. The CDR3 sequence: CASSPYGADTQYF. DNA for the CDR3: TGTGCCAGCAGTCCCTACGGGGCAGATACGCAGTATTTT. Filled out from reference TRBV28 and TRBJ2-3, the complete variable domain reads DVKVTQSSRYLVKRTGEKVFLECVQDMDHENMFWYRQDPGLGLRLIYFSYDVKMKEKGDIPEGYSVSREKKERFSLILESASTNQTSMYLCASSPYGADTQYFGPGTRLTVL.